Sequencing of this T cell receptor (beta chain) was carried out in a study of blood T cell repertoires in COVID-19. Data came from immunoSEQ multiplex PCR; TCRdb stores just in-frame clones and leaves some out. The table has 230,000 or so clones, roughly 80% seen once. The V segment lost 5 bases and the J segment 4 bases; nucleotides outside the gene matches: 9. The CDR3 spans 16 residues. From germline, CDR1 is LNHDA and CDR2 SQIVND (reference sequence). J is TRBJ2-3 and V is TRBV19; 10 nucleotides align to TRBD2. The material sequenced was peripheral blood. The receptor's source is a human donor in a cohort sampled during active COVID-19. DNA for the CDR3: TGTGCCAGTAGTGCAACCGGGACTAGCGCTGCAGATACGCAGTATTTT. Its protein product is CASSATGTSAADTQYF. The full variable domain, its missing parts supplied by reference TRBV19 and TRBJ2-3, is DGGITQSPKYLFRKEGQNVTLSCEQNLNHDAMYWYRQDPGQGLRLIYYSQIVNDFQKGDIAEGYSVSREKKESFPLTVTSAQKNPTAFYLCASSATGTSAADTQYFGPGTRLTVL.